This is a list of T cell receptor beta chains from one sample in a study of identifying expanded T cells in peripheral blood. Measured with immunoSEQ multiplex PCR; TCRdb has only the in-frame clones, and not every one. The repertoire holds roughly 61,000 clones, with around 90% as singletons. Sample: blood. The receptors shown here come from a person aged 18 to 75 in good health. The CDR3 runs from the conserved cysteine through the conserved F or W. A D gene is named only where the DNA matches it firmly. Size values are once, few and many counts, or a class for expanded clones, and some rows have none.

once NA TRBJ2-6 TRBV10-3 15 CAISVGAPGANVLTF TGTGCCATCAGTGTCGGGGCCCCTGGGGCCAACGTCCTGACTTTC
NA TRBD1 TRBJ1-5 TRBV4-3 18 CASSQRLPGTGFWQPQHF TGCGCCAGCAGCCAAAGGCTACCCGGGACAGGGTTTTGGCAGCCCCAGCATTTT
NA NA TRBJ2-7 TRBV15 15 CATSRSPASSYEQYF TGTGCCACCAGCAGAAGCCCAGCAAGCTCCTACGAGCAGTACTTC
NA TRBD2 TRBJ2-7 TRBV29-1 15 CSVGGGLAGALEQYF TGCAGCGTTGGGGGGGGACTAGCGGGAGCTCTTGAGCAGTACTTC
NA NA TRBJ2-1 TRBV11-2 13 CASSLVLDNEQFF TGTGCCAGCAGCTTAGTTCTAGACAATGAGCAGTTCTTC
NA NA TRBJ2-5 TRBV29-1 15 CSVRPGTGAQETQYF TGCAGCGTGCGACCAGGGACCGGGGCCCAAGAGACCCAGTACTTC
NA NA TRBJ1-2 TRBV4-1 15 CASSQDETGFYGYTF TGCGCCAGCAGCCAAGATGAGACAGGCTTCTATGGCTACACCTTC
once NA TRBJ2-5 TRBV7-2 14 CASSSDDGSETQYF TGTGCCAGCAGCTCCGACGACGGAAGCGAGACCCAGTACTTC
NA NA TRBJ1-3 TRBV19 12 CASSALGNTIYF TGTGCCAGTAGTGCGCTTGGAAACACCATATATTTT
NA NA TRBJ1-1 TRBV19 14 CASSIRKRNTEAFF TGTGCCAGTAGTATTCGGAAAAGGAACACTGAAGCTTTCTTT
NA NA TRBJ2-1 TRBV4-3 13 CASSREGGNEQFF TGCGCCAGCAGCCGGGAAGGGGGCAATGAGCAGTTCTTC
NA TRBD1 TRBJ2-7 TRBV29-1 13 CSVTGTGGPEQYF TGCAGCGTAACCGGGACAGGGGGCCCCGAGCAGTACTTC
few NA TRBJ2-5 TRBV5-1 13 CASSREFSETQYF TGCGCCAGCAGCCGGGAATTTTCAGAGACCCAGTACTTC
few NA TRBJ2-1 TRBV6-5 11 CASSYSTREFF TGTGCCAGCAGTTACTCGACCCGTGAGTTCTTC
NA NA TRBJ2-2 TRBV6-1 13 CATRELAAGELFF TGTGCCACCCGTGAGCTAGCAGCCGGGGAGCTGTTTTTT
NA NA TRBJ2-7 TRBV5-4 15 CASSLGGGALYEQYF TGTGCCAGCAGCTTGGGGGGGGGCGCCCTCTACGAGCAGTACTTC